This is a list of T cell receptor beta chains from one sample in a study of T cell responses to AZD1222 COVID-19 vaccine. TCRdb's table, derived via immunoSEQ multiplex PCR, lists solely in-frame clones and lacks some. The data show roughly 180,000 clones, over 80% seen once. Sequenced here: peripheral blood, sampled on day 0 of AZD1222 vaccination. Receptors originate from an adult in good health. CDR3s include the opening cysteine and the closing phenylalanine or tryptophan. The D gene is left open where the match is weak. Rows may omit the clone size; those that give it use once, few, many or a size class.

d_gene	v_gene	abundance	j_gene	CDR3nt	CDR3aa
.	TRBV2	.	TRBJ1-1	TGTGCCAGCAGTGAAGCGCTGGGGGCGAACACTGAAGCTTTCTTT	CASSEALGANTEAFF
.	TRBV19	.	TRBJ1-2	TGTGCCAGTGCGGCAGGGGTCTATGGCTACACCTTC	CASAAGVYGYTF
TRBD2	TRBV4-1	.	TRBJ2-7	TGCGCCAGCAGCCAGAGAGCGGGGGGCTCCTACGAGCAGTACTTC	CASSQRAGGSYEQYF
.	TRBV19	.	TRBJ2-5	TGTGCCAGTAGAGTCCGCGGGGCGGGACCAGCCCAGTACTTC	CASRVRGAGPAQYF
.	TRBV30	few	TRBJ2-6	TGTGCCTGGAGTGCAGCAGGCTCGAGCTCTGGGGCCAACGTCCTGACTTTC	CAWSAAGSSSGANVLTF
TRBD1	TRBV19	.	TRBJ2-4	TGTGCCAGTAGTCAACAGGGGGCCAAAAACATTCAGTACTTC	CASSQQGAKNIQYF
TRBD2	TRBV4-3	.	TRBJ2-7	TGCGCCAGCAGCTTCACGCCTAGCGGCGAGCAGTACTTC	CASSFTPSGEQYF
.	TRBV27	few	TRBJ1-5	TGTGCCAGCAGTTTACCGGGGTCTCATAGCAATCAGCCCCAGCATTTT	CASSLPGSHSNQPQHF
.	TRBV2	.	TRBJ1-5	TGTGCCAGCTTCTTCACTTTGCAGGGACGGACCCAATTATCCAATCAGCCCCAGCATTTT	CASFFTLQGRTQLSNQPQHF
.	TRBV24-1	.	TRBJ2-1	TGTGCCACCAGTGATAGCTACTATGAGCAGTTCTTC	CATSDSYYEQFF
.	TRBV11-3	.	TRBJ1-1	TGTGCCAGCAGCCTAACCACGACAGGAACTGGGGCAGCTTTCTTT	CASSLTTTGTGAAFF
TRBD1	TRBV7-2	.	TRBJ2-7	TGTGCCAGCAGCTTAGCCCCGGGACAGGCCATGGAGTACTTC	CASSLAPGQAMEYF
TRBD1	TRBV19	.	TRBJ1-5	TGTGCCAGTAGTACCATCGGGACAGGGATCCTTAGCGATCAGCCCCAGCATTTT	CASSTIGTGILSDQPQHF
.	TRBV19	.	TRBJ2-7	TGTGCCAGTAGTATGTTCAGGGAAGGCGAGCAGTACTTC	CASSMFREGEQYF
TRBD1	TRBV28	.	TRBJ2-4	TGTGCCAGCAGTGAACCTCGGACAGGGGTTAGTAACATTCAGTACTTC	CASSEPRTGVSNIQYF
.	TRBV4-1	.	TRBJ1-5	TGCGCCAGCAGCCACCTCCCGGGACAAAATAGCAATCAGCCCCAGCATTTT	CASSHLPGQNSNQPQHF
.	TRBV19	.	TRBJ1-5	TGTGCCAGTATTAGGGGGGGTTCCAATCAGCCCCAGCATTTT	CASIRGGSNQPQHF
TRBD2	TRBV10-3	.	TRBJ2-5	TGTGCCATCAGTAGCGGGGGGGCAGGGCAAGAGACCCAGTACTTC	CAISSGGAGQETQYF
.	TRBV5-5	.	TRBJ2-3	TGTGCCAGCATCATGGGGTGGAGCACAGATACGCAGTATTTT	CASIMGWSTDTQYF
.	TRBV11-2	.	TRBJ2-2	TGTGCCAGCAGCTTAGGGGGATATACCGGGGAGCTGTTTTTT	CASSLGGYTGELFF
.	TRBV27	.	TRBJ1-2	TGTGCCAGCAGTTTCCTGGCAGGGACTAACGGCTACACCTTC	CASSFLAGTNGYTF
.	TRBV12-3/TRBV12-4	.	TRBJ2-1	TGTGCCAGCAGTTTATATGAAGGCAATGAGCAGTTCTTC	CASSLYEGNEQFF
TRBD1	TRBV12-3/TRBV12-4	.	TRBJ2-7	TGTGCCAGCGGGAGACAGGGGTCCTACGAGCAGTACTTC	CASGRQGSYEQYF
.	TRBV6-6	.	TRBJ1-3	TGTGCCAGCAGTCGGGGACAAGATGGAAACACCATATATTTT	CASSRGQDGNTIYF
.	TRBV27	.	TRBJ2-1	TGTGCCAGCAGCCCCCTTGTATTATCCTACAATGAGCAGTTCTTC	CASSPLVLSYNEQFF
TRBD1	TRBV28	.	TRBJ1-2	TGTGCCAGCAGTTCTGGACAGGGGACCTATGGCTACACCTTC	CASSSGQGTYGYTF
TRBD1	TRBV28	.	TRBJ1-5	TGTGCCAGCAGGGAAGGGGGCGGCGGTCAGCCCCAGCATTTT	CASREGGGGQPQHF
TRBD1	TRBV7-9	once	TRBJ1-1	TGTGCCAGCAGACACTCGACAGGGGTGGGGAACACTGAAGCTTTCTTT	CASRHSTGVGNTEAFF
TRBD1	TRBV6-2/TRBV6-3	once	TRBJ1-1	TGTGCCAGCAGCCCGATTCGAGACAGGGCGAACACTGAAGCTTTCTTT	CASSPIRDRANTEAFF
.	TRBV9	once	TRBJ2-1	TGTGCCAGCAGCGCCAACAGGGTATCCTACAATGAGCAGTTCTTC	CASSANRVSYNEQFF
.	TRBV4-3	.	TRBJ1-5	TGCGCCAGCAGCCAAGAAGTAGGGGAGGGATGCAATCAGCCCCAGCATTTT	CASSQEVGEGCNQPQHF
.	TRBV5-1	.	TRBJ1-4	TGCGCCAGCAGTTACTGGGGGGTTACTAATGAAAAACTGTTTTTT	CASSYWGVTNEKLFF
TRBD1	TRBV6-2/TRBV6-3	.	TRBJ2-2	TGTGCCAGCAGTTTAGATCCAGGGGGCACAGACACCGGGGAGCTGTTTTTT	CASSLDPGGTDTGELFF
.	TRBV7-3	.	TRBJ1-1	TGTGCCAGCAGCCCGACAGTGGGCACTGAAGCTTTCTTT	CASSPTVGTEAFF
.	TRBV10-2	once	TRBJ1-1	TGCGCCAGCAGTAGTGGGACGGTGAACACTGAAGCTTTCTTT	CASSSGTVNTEAFF
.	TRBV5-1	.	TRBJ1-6	TGCGCCAGCAGCCCCGACGCAGGAGTAGGTGTGAGTTCACCCCTCCACTTT	CASSPDAGVGVSSPLHF
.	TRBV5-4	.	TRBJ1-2	TGTGCCAGCAGCTTGGTAGGCAGGGCTAACTATGGCTACACCTTC	CASSLVGRANYGYTF
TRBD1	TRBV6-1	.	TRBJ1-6	TGTGCCAGCAGTGAGGGACAGAGTATCTCCTATAATTCACCCCTCCACTTT	CASSEGQSISYNSPLHF
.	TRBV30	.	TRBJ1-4	TGTGCCTGGAGTGTACGGAGGTTCAACAGGCAGCATCATGAAAAACTGTTTTTT	CAWSVRRFNRQHHEKLFF
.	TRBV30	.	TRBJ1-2	TGTGCCTGGAGCGCAAGGACAACCAACTATGGCTACACCTTC	CAWSARTTNYGYTF